The rows below give T cell receptor beta chains drawn from one sample of a study of cytomegalovirus exposure and HLA in healthy donors. Only in-frame clones appear in the TCRdb table, and some are missing; sequencing was by immunoSEQ multiplex PCR. The sample has roughly 65,000 clones, about 91% seen once. Sequencing was carried out using PBMCs. Source of these receptors: a man between 18 and 35 years old in good health and CMV-seropositive. Both conserved end residues are part of each CDR3. The order of the fields is V gene, D gene, J gene, clone size, CDR3 protein, CDR3 DNA. D genes are given only for firm matches. Clone size is not always given. Where it is, it says once, few, many or a class for expanded clones.

V: TRBV28; D: .; J: TRBJ1-5; size: .; CDR3: CASRATVSGHF; DNA: TGTGCCAGCAGAGCGACAGTGTCGGGTCATTTT
V: TRBV5-1; D: TRBD1; J: TRBJ2-1; size: .; CDR3: CASSWGNRGAYNEQFF; DNA: TGCGCCAGCAGCTGGGGGAACAGGGGTGCTTACAATGAGCAGTTCTTC
V: TRBV2; D: .; J: TRBJ2-7; size: .; CDR3: CASNGRIPSYEQYF; DNA: TGTGCCAGCAATGGGAGGATTCCCTCCTACGAGCAGTACTTC
V: TRBV7-2; D: TRBD2; J: TRBJ2-1; size: .; CDR3: CASSLEGTRHNEQFF; DNA: TGTGCCAGCAGCTTAGAAGGGACTAGACACAATGAGCAGTTCTTC
V: TRBV6-6; D: TRBD2; J: TRBJ2-7; size: .; CDR3: CASRPTSGRASYEQYF; DNA: TGTGCCAGCAGGCCCACTAGCGGGAGGGCCTCGTACGAGCAGTACTTC
V: TRBV9; D: .; J: TRBJ2-7; size: .; CDR3: CASSVGGGEQYF; DNA: TGTGCCAGCAGCGTAGGGGGCGGCGAGCAGTACTTC
V: TRBV30; D: TRBD1; J: TRBJ1-5; size: .; CDR3: CAWGKTGALDQPQHF; DNA: TGTGCCTGGGGAAAAACAGGGGCCTTGGATCAGCCCCAGCATTTT
V: TRBV19; D: .; J: TRBJ1-4; size: .; CDR3: CASSHGVEKLFF; DNA: TGTGCCAGTAGCCACGGTGTTGAAAAACTGTTTTTT
V: TRBV2; D: .; J: TRBJ1-5; size: .; CDR3: CASSEARGLFSNQPQHF; DNA: TGTGCCAGCAGCGAAGCGCGGGGGCTTTTTAGCAATCAGCCCCAGCATTTT
V: TRBV7-9; D: TRBD1; J: TRBJ2-3; size: .; CDR3: CASSIGTESTDTQYF; DNA: TGTGCCAGCAGCATCGGGACAGAGAGCACAGATACGCAGTATTTT
V: TRBV7-9; D: TRBD1; J: TRBJ1-2; size: once; CDR3: CASSTGTGGRGYTF; DNA: TGTGCCAGCAGCACCGGGACAGGGGGCCGGGGCTACACCTTC
V: TRBV9; D: TRBD2; J: TRBJ2-1; size: .; CDR3: CASSVEPGGYNEQFF; DNA: TGTGCCAGCAGCGTAGAACCGGGAGGGTACAATGAGCAGTTCTTC
V: TRBV27; D: .; J: TRBJ2-3; size: .; CDR3: CASSLGEWDTQYF; DNA: TGTGCCAGCAGTTTAGGGGAGTGGGATACGCAGTATTTT
V: TRBV6-1; D: .; J: TRBJ2-2; size: once; CDR3: CASSLNTGELFF; DNA: TGTGCCAGCAGTCTAAACACCGGGGAGCTGTTTTTT
V: TRBV4-2; D: TRBD2; J: TRBJ2-7; size: .; CDR3: CASSQETAGGPTEQYF; DNA: TGTGCCAGCAGCCAAGAAACGGCGGGAGGGCCAACCGAGCAGTACTTC
V: TRBV28; D: TRBD2; J: TRBJ2-1; size: .; CDR3: CASSALTSGPYNEQFF; DNA: TGTGCCAGCAGTGCACTGACTAGCGGGCCTTACAATGAGCAGTTCTTC
V: TRBV7-9; D: .; J: TRBJ2-1; size: once; CDR3: CASSTRDFSYNEQFF; DNA: TGTGCCAGCAGCACCCGAGATTTCTCCTACAATGAGCAGTTCTTC
V: TRBV30; D: .; J: TRBJ1-1; size: large; CDR3: CAWSVQGDEAFF; DNA: TGTGCCTGGAGTGTACAAGGGGATGAAGCTTTCTTT
V: TRBV10-1; D: TRBD1; J: TRBJ1-4; size: once; CDR3: CASSRTGSKEKLFF; DNA: TGCGCCAGCAGTCGGACAGGGTCAAAGGAAAAACTGTTTTTT
V: TRBV6-1; D: TRBD1; J: TRBJ1-5; size: .; CDR3: CASSATGESGQPQHF; DNA: TGTGCCAGCAGTGCGACAGGGGAAAGCGGTCAGCCCCAGCATTTT
V: TRBV6-4; D: .; J: TRBJ2-3; size: .; CDR3: CARPVCGDTQYF; DNA: TGTGCCAGACCAGTGTGCGGAGATACGCAGTATTTT
V: TRBV19; D: TRBD2; J: TRBJ2-7; size: .; CDR3: CASGSGGSYEQYF; DNA: TGTGCCAGTGGAAGCGGGGGCTCCTACGAGCAGTACTTC
V: TRBV27; D: TRBD1; J: TRBJ1-1; size: .; CDR3: CASRLLGAGGRTEAFF; DNA: TGTGCCAGCAGGCTACTGGGGGCAGGGGGCAGAACTGAAGCTTTCTTT
V: TRBV29-1; D: .; J: TRBJ2-2; size: once; CDR3: CSALNTGELFF; DNA: TGCAGCGCCCTAAACACCGGGGAGCTGTTTTTT
V: TRBV4-1; D: TRBD1; J: TRBJ1-1; size: .; CDR3: CASSQGGTGRNTEAFF; DNA: TGCGCCAGCAGCCAAGGAGGGACAGGGAGGAACACTGAAGCTTTCTTT
V: TRBV9; D: TRBD1; J: TRBJ1-3; size: .; CDR3: CASSTTGQGADGNTIYF; DNA: TGTGCCAGCAGCACCACCGGACAGGGGGCTGATGGAAACACCATATATTTT
V: TRBV19; D: .; J: TRBJ1-1; size: .; CDR3: CASADRNTEAFF; DNA: TGTGCCAGTGCGGACAGAAACACTGAAGCTTTCTTT
V: TRBV7-2; D: TRBD1; J: TRBJ2-2; size: .; CDR3: CASSRGGTGAGGELFF; DNA: TGTGCCAGCAGCCGCGGCGGGACAGGGGCGGGCGGGGAGCTGTTTTTT